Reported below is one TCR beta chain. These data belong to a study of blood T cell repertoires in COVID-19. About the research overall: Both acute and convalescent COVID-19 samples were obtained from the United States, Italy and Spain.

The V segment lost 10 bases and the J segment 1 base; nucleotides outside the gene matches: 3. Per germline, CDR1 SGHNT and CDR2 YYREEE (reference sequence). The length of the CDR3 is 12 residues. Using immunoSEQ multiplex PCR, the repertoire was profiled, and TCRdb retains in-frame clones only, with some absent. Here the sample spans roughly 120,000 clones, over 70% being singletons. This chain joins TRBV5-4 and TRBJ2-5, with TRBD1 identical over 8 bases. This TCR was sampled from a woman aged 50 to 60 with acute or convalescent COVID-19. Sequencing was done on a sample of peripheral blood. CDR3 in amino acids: CAGGTGQETQYF. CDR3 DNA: TGTGCCGGGGGGACAGGCCAAGAGACCCAGTACTTC.